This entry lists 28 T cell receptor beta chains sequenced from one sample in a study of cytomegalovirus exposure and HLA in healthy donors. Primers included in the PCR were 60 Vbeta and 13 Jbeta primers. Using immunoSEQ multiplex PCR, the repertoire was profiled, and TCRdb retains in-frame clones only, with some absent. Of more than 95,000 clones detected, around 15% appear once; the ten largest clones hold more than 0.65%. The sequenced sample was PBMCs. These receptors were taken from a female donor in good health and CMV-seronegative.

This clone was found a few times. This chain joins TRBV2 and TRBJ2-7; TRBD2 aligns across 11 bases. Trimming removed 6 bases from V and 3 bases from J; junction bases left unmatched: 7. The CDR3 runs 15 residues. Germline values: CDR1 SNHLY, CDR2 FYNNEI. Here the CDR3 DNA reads TGTGCCAGCAGGAGATCTAGCGGGGGGCGCTACGAGCAGTACTTC. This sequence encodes CASRRSSGGRYEQYF. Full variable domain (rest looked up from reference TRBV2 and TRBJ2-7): EPEVTQTPSHQVTQMGQEVILRCVPISNHLYFYWYRQILGQKVEFLVSFYNNEISEKSEIFDDQFSVERPDGSNFTLKIRSTKLEDSAMYFCASRRSSGGRYEQYFGPGTRLTVT.

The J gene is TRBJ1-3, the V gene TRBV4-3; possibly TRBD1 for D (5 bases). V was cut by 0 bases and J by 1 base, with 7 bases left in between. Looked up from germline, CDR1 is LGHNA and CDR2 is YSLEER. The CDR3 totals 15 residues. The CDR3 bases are TGCGCCAGCAGCCAAGACGGGACTTCTGGAAACACCATATATTTT. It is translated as CASSQDGTSGNTIYF.

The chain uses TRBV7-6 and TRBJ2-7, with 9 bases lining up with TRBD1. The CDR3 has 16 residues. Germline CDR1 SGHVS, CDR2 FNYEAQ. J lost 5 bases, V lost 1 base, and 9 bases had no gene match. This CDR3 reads CASSLGGDRVNNEQYF. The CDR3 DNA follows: TGTGCCAGCAGCTTAGGGGGGGACAGGGTAAACAACGAGCAGTACTTC. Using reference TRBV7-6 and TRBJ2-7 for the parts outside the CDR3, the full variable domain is GAGVSQSPRYKVTKRGQDVALRCDPISGHVSLYWYRQALGQGPEFLTYFNYEAQQDKSGLPNDRFSAERPEGSISTLTIQRTEQRDSAMYRCASSLGGDRVNNEQYFGPGTRLTVT.

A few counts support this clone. The CDR3 here is CASSLGSGGGETQYF. The DNA for the CDR3 is TGTGCCAGCAGCTTAGGTAGCGGGGGGGGAGAGACCCAGTACTTC. The chain uses TRBV7-8 and TRBJ2-5, with TRBD2 matching over 11 bases. Germline CDR1 reads SGHVS; CDR2 reads FQNEAQ. This CDR3 contains 15 residues. Unmatched junction bases numbered 2, after V lost 1 base and J lost 4 bases.

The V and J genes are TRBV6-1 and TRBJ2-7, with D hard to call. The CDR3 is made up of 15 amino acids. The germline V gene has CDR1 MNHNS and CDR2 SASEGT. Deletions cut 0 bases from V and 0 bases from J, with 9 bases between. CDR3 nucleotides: TGTGCCAGCAGTGAAGCATCGGGTCTCTCCTACGAGCAGTACTTC. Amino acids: CASSEASGLSYEQYF.

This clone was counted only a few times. The CDR3 DNA is TGTGCCAGCACTCTGGGGACAGGGTGGTATTCACCCCTCCACTTT. It translates to CASTLGTGWYSPLHF. The V gene is TRBV5-6, the J gene TRBJ1-6, with 9 bases matching TRBD1. J lost 8 bases, V lost 6 bases, and 9 bases had no gene match. Germline loops: CDR1 SGHDT, CDR2 YYEEEE. The CDR3 spans 15 residues.

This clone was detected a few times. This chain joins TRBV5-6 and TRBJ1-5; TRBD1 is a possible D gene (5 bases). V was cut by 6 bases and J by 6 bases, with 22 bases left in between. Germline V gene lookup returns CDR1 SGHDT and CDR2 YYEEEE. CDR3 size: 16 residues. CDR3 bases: TGTGCCAGCACCCTCGGGGGGGAGTGGGCGGGTCAGCCCCAGCATTTT. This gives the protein CASTLGGEWAGQPQHF.

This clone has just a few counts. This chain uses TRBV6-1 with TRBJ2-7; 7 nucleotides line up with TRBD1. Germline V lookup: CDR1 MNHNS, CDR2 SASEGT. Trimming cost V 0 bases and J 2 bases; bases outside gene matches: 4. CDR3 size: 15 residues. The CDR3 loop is CASSEAWGTAYEQYF. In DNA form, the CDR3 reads TGTGCCAGCAGTGAAGCGTGGGGGACAGCCTACGAGCAGTACTTC.

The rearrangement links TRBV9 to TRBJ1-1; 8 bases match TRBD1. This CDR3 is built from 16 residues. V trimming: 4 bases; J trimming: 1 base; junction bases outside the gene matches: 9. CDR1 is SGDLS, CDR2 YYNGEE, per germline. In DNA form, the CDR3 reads TGTGCCAGCAGCCCCGGGGGTCAGGGGGCGAACACTGAAGCTTTCTTT. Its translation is CASSPGGQGANTEAFF. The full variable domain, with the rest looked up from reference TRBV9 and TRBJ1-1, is DSGVTQTPKHLITATGQRVTLRCSPRSGDLSVYWYQQSLDQGLQFLIQYYNGEERAKGNILERFSAQQFPDLHSELNLSSLELGDSALYFCASSPGGQGANTEAFFGQGTRLTVV.

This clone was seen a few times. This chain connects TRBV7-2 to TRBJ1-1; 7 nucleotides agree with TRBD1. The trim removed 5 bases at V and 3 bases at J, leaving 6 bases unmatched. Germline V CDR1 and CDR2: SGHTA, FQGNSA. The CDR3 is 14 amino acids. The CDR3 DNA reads TGTGCCAGCAGCCCTGGACAGGTTCACACTGAAGCTTTCTTT. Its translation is CASSPGQVHTEAFF.

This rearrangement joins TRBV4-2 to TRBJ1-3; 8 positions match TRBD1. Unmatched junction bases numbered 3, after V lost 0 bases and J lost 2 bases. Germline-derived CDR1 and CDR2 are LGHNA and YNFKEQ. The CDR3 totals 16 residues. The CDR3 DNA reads TGTGCCAGCAGCCAAGATCGGACAGGGACTGGAAACACCATATATTTT. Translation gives CASSQDRTGTGNTIYF.

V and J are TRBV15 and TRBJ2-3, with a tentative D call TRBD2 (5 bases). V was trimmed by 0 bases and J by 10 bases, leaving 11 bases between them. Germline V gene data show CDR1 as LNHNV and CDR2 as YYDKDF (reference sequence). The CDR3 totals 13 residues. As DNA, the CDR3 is TGTGCCACCAGCAGAGAGAGGCTAGCAGCGCAGTATTTT. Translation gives CATSRERLAAQYF. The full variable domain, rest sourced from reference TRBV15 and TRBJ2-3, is DAMVIQNPRYQVTQFGKPVTLSCSQTLNHNVMYWYQQKSSQAPKLLFHYYDKDFNNEADTPDNFQSRRPNTSFCFLDIRSPGLGDTAMYLCATSRERLAAQYFGPGTRLTVL.

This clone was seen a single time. The CDR3, as DNA: TGCAGCGTCGCCGCTAGGACTAGCGCCGAGCAGTACTTC. As protein: CSVAARTSAEQYF. The V gene is TRBV29-1, the J gene TRBJ2-7; 9 bases fit TRBD2. Losses at the gene ends were 6 bases for V and 6 bases for J; bases not matched to a gene: 9. The germline V gene encodes CDR1 SQVTM and CDR2 ANQGSEA. This CDR3 is 13 amino acids long.

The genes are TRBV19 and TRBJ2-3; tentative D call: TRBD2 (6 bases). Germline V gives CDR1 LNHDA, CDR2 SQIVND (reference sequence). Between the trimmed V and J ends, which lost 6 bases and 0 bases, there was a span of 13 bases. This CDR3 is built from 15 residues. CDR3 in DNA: TGTGCCAGTAGCCGACTAGTAACTAGCACAGATACGCAGTATTTT. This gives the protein CASSRLVTSTDTQYF.

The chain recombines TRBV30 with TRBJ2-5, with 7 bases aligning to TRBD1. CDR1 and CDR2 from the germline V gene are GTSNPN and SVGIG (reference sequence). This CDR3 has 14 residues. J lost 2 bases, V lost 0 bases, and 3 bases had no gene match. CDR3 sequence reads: CAWSVSRGQETQYF. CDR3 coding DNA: TGTGCCTGGAGTGTTAGCAGGGGGCAAGAGACCCAGTACTTC.

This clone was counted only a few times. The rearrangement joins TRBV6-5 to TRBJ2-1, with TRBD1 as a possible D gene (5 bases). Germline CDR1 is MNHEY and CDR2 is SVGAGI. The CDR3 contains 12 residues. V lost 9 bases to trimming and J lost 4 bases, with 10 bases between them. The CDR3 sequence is CASGAAYNEQFF. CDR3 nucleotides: TGTGCCAGTGGGGCGGCTTACAATGAGCAGTTCTTC.

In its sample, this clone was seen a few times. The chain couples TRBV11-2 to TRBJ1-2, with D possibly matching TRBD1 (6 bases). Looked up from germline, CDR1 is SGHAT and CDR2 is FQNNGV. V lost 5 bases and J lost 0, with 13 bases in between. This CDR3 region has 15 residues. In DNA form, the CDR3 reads TGTGCCAGCAGCGTGGGGGCACGAGCTAACTATGGCTACACCTTC. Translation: CASSVGARANYGYTF.

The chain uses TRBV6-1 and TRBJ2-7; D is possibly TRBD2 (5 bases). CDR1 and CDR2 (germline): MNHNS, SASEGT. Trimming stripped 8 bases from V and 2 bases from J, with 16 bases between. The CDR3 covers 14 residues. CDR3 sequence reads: CASSGSGWAYEQYF. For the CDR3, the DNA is TGTGCCAGCTCGGGGTCCGGGTGGGCCTACGAGCAGTACTTC.

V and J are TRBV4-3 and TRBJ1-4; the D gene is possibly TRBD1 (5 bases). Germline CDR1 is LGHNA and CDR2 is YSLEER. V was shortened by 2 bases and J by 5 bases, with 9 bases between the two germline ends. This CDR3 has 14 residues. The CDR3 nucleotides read TGCGCCAGCAGCCAAAAAAGGGGAAATGAAAAACTGTTTTTT. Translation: CASSQKRGNEKLFF.

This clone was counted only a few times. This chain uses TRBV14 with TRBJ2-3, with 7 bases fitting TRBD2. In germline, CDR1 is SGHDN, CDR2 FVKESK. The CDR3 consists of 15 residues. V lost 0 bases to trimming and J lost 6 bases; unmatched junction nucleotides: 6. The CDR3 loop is CASSQDPGLWDTQYF. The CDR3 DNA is TGTGCCAGCAGCCAAGATCCGGGACTATGGGATACGCAGTATTTT.

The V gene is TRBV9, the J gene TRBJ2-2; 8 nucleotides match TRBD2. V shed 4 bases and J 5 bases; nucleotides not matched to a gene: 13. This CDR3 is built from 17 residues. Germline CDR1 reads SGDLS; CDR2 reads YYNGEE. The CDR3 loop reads CASSPPWAGGATGELFF. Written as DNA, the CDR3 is TGTGCCAGCAGCCCACCCTGGGCGGGAGGCGCGACCGGGGAGCTGTTTTTT.

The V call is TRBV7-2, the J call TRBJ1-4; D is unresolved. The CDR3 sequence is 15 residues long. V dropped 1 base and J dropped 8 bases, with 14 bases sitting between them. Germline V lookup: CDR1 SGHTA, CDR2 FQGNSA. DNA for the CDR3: TGTGCCAGCAGCTTAGGGCAAAGCCGTAGCGAAAAACTGTTTTTT. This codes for CASSLGQSRSEKLFF.

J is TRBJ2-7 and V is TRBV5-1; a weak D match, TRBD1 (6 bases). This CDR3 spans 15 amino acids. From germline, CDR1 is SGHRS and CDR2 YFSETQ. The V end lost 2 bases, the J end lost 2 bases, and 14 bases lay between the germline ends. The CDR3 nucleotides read TGCGCCAGCAGCTTACACAGGGAAGGTACCTACGAGCAGTACTTC. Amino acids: CASSLHREGTYEQYF. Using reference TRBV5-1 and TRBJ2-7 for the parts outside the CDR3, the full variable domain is KAGVTQTPRYLIKTRGQQVTLSCSPISGHRSVSWYQQTPGQGLQFLFEYFSETQRNKGNFPGRFSGRQFSNSRSEMNVSTLELGDSALYLCASSLHREGTYEQYFGPGTRLTVT.

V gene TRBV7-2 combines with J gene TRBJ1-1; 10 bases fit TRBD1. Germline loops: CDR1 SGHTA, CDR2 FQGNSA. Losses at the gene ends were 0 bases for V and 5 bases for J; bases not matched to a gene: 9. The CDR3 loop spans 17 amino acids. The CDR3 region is CASSLAMGQGLNTEAFF. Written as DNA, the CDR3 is TGTGCCAGCAGCTTAGCGATGGGACAGGGGCTCAATACTGAAGCTTTCTTT.

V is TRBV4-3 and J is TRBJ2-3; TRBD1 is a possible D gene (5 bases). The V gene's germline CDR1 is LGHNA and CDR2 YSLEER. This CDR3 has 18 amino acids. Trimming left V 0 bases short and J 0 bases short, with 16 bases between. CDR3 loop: CASSQDAPGSSSTDTQYF. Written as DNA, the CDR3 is TGCGCCAGCAGCCAAGATGCACCAGGGTCGAGTAGCACAGATACGCAGTATTTT.

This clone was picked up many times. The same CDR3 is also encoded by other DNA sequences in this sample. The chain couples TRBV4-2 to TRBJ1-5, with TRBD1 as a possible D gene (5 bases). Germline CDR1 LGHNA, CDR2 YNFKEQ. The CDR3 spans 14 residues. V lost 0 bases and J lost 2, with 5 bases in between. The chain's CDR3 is CASSQDRGNQPQHF. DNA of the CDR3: TGTGCCAGCAGCCAAGACAGGGGCAATCAGCCCCAGCATTTT.

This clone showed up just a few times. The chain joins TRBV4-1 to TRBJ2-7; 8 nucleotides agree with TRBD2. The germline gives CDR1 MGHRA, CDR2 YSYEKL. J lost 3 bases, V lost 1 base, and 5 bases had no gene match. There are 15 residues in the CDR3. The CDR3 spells CASSQGLARNYEQYF. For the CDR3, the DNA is TGCGCCAGCAGCCAAGGACTAGCGCGGAACTACGAGCAGTACTTC.

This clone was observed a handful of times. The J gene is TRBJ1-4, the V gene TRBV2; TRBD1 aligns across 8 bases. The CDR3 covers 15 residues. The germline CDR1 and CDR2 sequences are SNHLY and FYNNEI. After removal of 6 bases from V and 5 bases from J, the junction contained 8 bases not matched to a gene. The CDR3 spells CASSILGTGNEKLFF. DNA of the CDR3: TGTGCCAGCAGCATCCTCGGGACAGGAAATGAAAAACTGTTTTTT.